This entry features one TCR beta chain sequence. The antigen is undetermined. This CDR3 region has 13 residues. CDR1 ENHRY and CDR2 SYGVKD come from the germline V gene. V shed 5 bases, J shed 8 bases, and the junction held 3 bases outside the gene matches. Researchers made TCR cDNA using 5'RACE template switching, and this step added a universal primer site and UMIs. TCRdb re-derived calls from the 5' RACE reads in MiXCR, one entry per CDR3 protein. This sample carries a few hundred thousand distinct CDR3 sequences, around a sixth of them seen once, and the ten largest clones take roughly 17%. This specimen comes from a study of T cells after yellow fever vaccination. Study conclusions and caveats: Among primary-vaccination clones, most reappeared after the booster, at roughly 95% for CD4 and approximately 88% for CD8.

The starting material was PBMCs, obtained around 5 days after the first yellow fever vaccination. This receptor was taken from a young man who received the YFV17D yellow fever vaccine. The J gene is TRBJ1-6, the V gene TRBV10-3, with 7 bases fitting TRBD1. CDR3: CAISTGVDSPLHF. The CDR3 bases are TGTGCCATCAGTACAGGGGTCGATTCACCCCTCCACTTT.